Described below is a single T cell receptor beta chain sequence and its context. This CDR3 comprises 18 residues. Germline trimming cut 3 bases from V and 1 base from J; bases unmatched to any gene: 13. Germline values: CDR1 LGHDT, CDR2 YNNKEL (reference sequence). cDNA came from roughly 0.5 to 1 ug RNA primed by random hexamers. The method of amplification for TCR beta CDR3 was immunoSEQ multiplex PCR, covering 54 Vbeta and 13 Jbeta. TCRdb reprocessed the immunoSEQ multiplex PCR reads via MiXCR and lists one record per CDR3 protein. The repertoire consists of some 160,000 distinct CDR3 sequences, with around 94% occurring once and the leading ten covering over 0.095%. The data originate from a study of CD8 T cells in Susac syndrome. CD8+ and CD4+ T cells from blood underwent TCR beta sequencing. Negative isolation was used for CD8+ and CD4+ T cells and FACS enrichment for TEMRA cells.

The TCR was taken from a human donor with Susac syndrome. The sequenced sample consisted of CD4+ T cells from PBMCs. This chain joins TRBV3-1 and TRBJ2-7, with TRBD1 matching 9 bases. The CDR3 nucleotides are TGTGCCAGCAGCCATCCCCGGGACAGGGAGTGCAGATCCTACGAGCAGTACTTC. As protein: CASSHPRDRECRSYEQYF.